The clone carrying this T cell receptor beta chain appeared many times. Its target is unknown. The lymph nodes were axillary draining lymph nodes from breast cancer patients. Germline-derived CDR1 and CDR2 are LNHDA and SQIVND (reference sequence). The V end was cut by 3 bases, the J end by 8 bases, with 13 bases between. The CDR3 contains 14 residues. TCRdb independently ran MiXCR on the multiplex PCR reads; one entry per CDR3 protein. This table has about 180,000 distinct CDR3 sequences, about 30% appearing once. The data are from a study of breast tumors, draining lymph nodes, adjacent tissues. Study findings and constraints: Luminal-like breast cancer showed significantly greater tumor-nontumor repertoire similarity than basal-like breast cancer did. Tumors had less TCR diversity than lymph nodes, more than nontumor tissue. Findings are consistent with lymph node origin and intratumoral expansion of most tumor T cells. That most tumor T cells come from lymph nodes remained unproven.

The genes are TRBV19 and TRBJ1-4; D is uncertain. The specimen was axillary lymph node tissue. The TCR comes from a female donor with breast cancer. Some clones in this sample may be carry-over from other donors' samples. The CDR3 nucleotides are TGTGCCAGTAGTATCCGACTGTTAGGGGAAAAACTGTTTTTT. Amino acids: CASSIRLLGEKLFF.